A selection of T cell receptor beta chains follows, all from one sample in a study of T-cell memory formation after mild COVID-19. TCRdb re-derived calls from the 5' RACE reads in MiXCR, one entry per CDR3 protein. The sample shows about 260,000 distinct CDR3 sequences, approximately 8% of them seen only once. The sequenced sample was PBMCs or a T cell subset sorted from them (not recorded which). The source is a man aged 18 to 29 who had mild COVID-19 (a few samples of this study predate the infection). Cell type and time point are not known. Both conserved end residues are part of each CDR3. D genes are given only for firm matches. The listing skips clone size in some rows; elsewhere it reads once, few, many or a size class.

D gene,V gene,clone size,J gene,CDR3 protein,CDR3 DNA
TRBD2,TRBV20-1,few,TRBJ2-5,CSARKAASGLTQYF,TGCAGTGCACGGAAGGCGGCTAGCGGACTCACCCAGTACTTC
NA,TRBV6-2/TRBV6-3,NA,TRBJ2-4,CASSNTGTYVAKNIQYF,TGTGCCAGCAGTAATACCGGGACGTACGTAGCCAAAAACATTCAGTACTTC
TRBD1,TRBV7-6,few,TRBJ2-1,CASSFGTGFNDEQFF,TGTGCCAGCAGCTTCGGGACAGGGTTTAACGATGAGCAGTTCTTC
NA,TRBV5-5,few,TRBJ2-2,CASSFRQAFANTGELFF,TGTGCCAGCAGCTTTCGACAGGCCTTCGCGAACACCGGGGAGCTGTTTTTT
NA,TRBV29-1,NA,TRBJ1-1,CSVGTEIEAFF,TGCAGCGTTGGGACGGAGATTGAAGCTTTCTTT
NA,TRBV5-1,many,TRBJ1-5,CASSLAGNDNQPQHF,TGCGCCAGCAGCTTGGCGGGGAACGACAATCAGCCCCAGCATTTT
NA,TRBV5-1,many,TRBJ2-7,CASSIRDPTNYEQYF,TGCGCCAGCAGCATCAGGGACCCAACCAATTACGAGCAGTACTTC
NA,TRBV18,NA,TRBJ2-3,CASSPGGHSTQYF,TGTGCCAGCTCACCCGGGGGCCATAGCACGCAGTATTTT
NA,TRBV7-2,NA,TRBJ1-2,CASSPPRGAEYGYTF,TGTGCCAGCAGCCCCCCTCGGGGAGCGGAATATGGCTACACCTTC
NA,TRBV12-3/TRBV12-4,many,TRBJ1-1,CASSPLTEAFF,TGTGCCAGCAGCCCACTCACTGAAGCTTTCTTT
NA,TRBV6-1,few,TRBJ1-6,CASNLDFSYNSPLHF,TGTGCCAGCAACTTGGACTTCTCCTATAATTCACCCCTCCACTTT
NA,TRBV5-1,few,TRBJ1-1,CASSPASDTEAFF,TGCGCCAGCAGCCCTGCGTCGGACACTGAAGCTTTCTTT
NA,TRBV18,NA,TRBJ2-1,CASSPRAGRSSYNEQFF,TGTGCCAGCTCACCAAGGGCTGGGAGGAGCTCCTACAATGAGCAGTTCTTC
NA,TRBV30,NA,TRBJ2-1,CAWSPGENEQFF,TGTGCCTGGTCCCCCGGGGAGAATGAGCAGTTCTTC
TRBD1,TRBV7-3,few,TRBJ1-2,CASSLTGQGSPYGYTF,TGTGCCAGCAGCTTGACGGGACAGGGGTCCCCCTATGGCTACACCTTC
NA,TRBV12-3/TRBV12-4,NA,TRBJ2-3,CASAGSAGTDTQYF,TGTGCCAGCGCAGGGAGCGCCGGCACAGATACGCAGTATTTT
NA,TRBV18,many,TRBJ1-6,CASSPKSSYNSPLHF,TGTGCCAGCTCACCGAAGAGCTCCTATAATTCACCCCTCCACTTT
NA,TRBV4-3,NA,TRBJ2-7,CASSQDPGNSYEQYF,TGCGCCAGCAGCCAAGATCCAGGGAACTCCTACGAGCAGTACTTC
TRBD1,TRBV7-9,NA,TRBJ2-5,CASSSVDRWGETQYF,TGTGCCAGCAGCTCCGTGGACAGGTGGGGAGAGACCCAGTACTTC
TRBD2,TRBV7-6,few,TRBJ2-5,CASSFRGAGVLSYGETQYF,TGTGCCAGCAGCTTTAGGGGAGCGGGGGTCCTTTCGTACGGGGAGACCCAGTACTTC
NA,TRBV12-3/TRBV12-4,many,TRBJ2-5,CASSLQGRYQETQYF,TGTGCCAGCAGCCTCCAGGGGCGGTACCAAGAGACCCAGTACTTC
NA,TRBV5-8,NA,TRBJ2-3,CASSSRQASTDTQYF,TGTGCCAGCAGCTCCCGACAGGCTAGCACAGATACGCAGTATTTT
NA,TRBV10-2,few,TRBJ1-1,CASSERNTEAFF,TGCGCCAGCAGTGAACGGAACACTGAAGCTTTCTTT
TRBD2,TRBV12-5,few,TRBJ2-3,CASGLGILAGGTDTQYF,TGTGCTAGTGGTTTGGGGATACTAGCGGGAGGCACAGATACGCAGTATTTT
NA,TRBV5-1,few,TRBJ1-2,CASSLSFVGVVGYTF,TGCGCCAGCAGCTTGTCTTTCGTCGGAGTGGTAGGCTACACCTTC
TRBD1,TRBV6-6,many,TRBJ2-7,CASSLPGQGLVLPF,TGTGCCAGCAGTCTTCCGGGACAGGGTTTGGTCCTTCCATTC
NA,TRBV2,NA,TRBJ2-2,CASSEARGGRLYTGELFF,TGTGCCAGCAGTGAAGCCAGGGGGGGTAGACTTTACACCGGGGAGCTGTTTTTT
NA,TRBV6-2/TRBV6-3,NA,TRBJ1-6,CASRPDSQNSPLHF,TGTGCCAGCAGGCCGGACAGCCAGAATTCACCCCTCCACTTT
NA,TRBV4-3,few,TRBJ2-7,CASSQGVGGLAYEQYF,TGCGCCAGCAGCCAGGGGGTTGGGGGCTTAGCCTACGAGCAGTACTTC
TRBD2,TRBV4-1,few,TRBJ2-5,CASSLGTSGGYQETQYF,TGCGCCAGCAGCCTCGGGACTAGCGGGGGGTACCAAGAGACCCAGTACTTC
NA,TRBV19,few,TRBJ2-1,CASSIGSSGFTNEQFF,TGTGCCAGTAGTATAGGATCGAGCGGTTTTACTAATGAGCAGTTCTTC
TRBD1,TRBV7-8,NA,TRBJ1-2,CASSFEDRGRYTF,TGTGCCAGCAGCTTCGAGGACAGGGGGCGATACACCTTC
NA,TRBV29-1,few,TRBJ1-3,CTAGGPGNTIYF,TGCACCGCCGGGGGGCCTGGAAACACCATATATTTT
TRBD1,TRBV6-5,few,TRBJ2-2,CASWPGTGTSGELFF,TGTGCCAGCTGGCCCGGGACAGGGACTTCCGGGGAGCTGTTTTTT
TRBD1,TRBV4-1,few,TRBJ1-4,CASRTGTGTEKLFF,TGCGCCAGCCGAACCGGGACAGGGACGGAAAAACTGTTTTTT
NA,TRBV9,few,TRBJ1-4,CASSARGTANEKLFF,TGTGCCAGCAGCGCCCGCGGGACCGCTAATGAAAAACTGTTTTTT
NA,TRBV2,NA,TRBJ2-7,CASSAPPSYEQYF,TGTGCCAGCAGTGCCCCCCCCTCCTACGAGCAGTACTTC
TRBD1,TRBV25-1,few,TRBJ1-2,CASSESDRVPTYGYTF,TGTGCCAGCAGTGAATCAGACAGGGTCCCAACCTATGGCTACACCTTC
NA,TRBV12-3/TRBV12-4,NA,TRBJ2-1,CASRIRTVQFF,TGTGCCAGCAGGATAAGGACAGTTCAGTTCTTC
NA,TRBV7-3,many,TRBJ1-1,CASSLKVGRNTEAFF,TGTGCCAGCAGCTTAAAAGTCGGGAGGAACACTGAAGCTTTCTTT
TRBD1,TRBV5-6,NA,TRBJ1-1,CASSFWDRLNTEAFF,TGTGCCAGCAGCTTTTGGGACAGGTTGAACACTGAAGCTTTCTTT
TRBD1,TRBV12-3/TRBV12-4,many,TRBJ1-6,CASSPLTGDSPLHF,TGTGCCAGCAGTCCCCTGACAGGGGATTCACCCCTCCACTTT
NA,TRBV7-7,NA,TRBJ1-3,CASSLRRRRILLVKAGNTIYF,TGTGCTAGCAGCCTCCGACGCCGTCGAATTCTACTTGTAAAGGCTGGAAACACCATATATTTT
NA,TRBV29-1,many,TRBJ1-2,CSVNRDYYGYTF,TGCAGCGTTAACAGGGATTACTATGGCTACACCTTC
NA,TRBV7-2,NA,TRBJ2-3,CASSLNRRDTQYF,TGTGCCAGCAGCTTAAATAGACGAGATACGCAGTATTTT
TRBD2,TRBV5-1,NA,TRBJ2-1,CASSRGGGGNNEQFF,TGCGCCAGCAGCCGGGGAGGCGGGGGGAACAATGAGCAGTTCTTC
NA,TRBV27,few,TRBJ1-1,CASSPYRGGTEAFF,TGTGCCAGCAGCCCATATCGGGGGGGCACTGAAGCTTTCTTT
NA,TRBV7-9,NA,TRBJ2-7,CASSLRAGGDEQYF,TGTGCCAGCAGCTTACGGGCGGGCGGGGACGAGCAGTACTTC
NA,TRBV4-3,NA,TRBJ2-6,CASSQAFTGANVLTF,TGCGCCAGCAGCCAAGCGTTCACTGGGGCCAACGTCCTGACTTTC
NA,TRBV29-1,few,TRBJ1-1,CSVEQEGMGTEAFF,TGCAGCGTTGAACAGGAAGGAATGGGCACTGAAGCTTTCTTT
NA,TRBV20-1,many,TRBJ1-2,CSVKPGGLYGYTF,TGCAGTGTTAAGCCCGGGGGGCTTTATGGCTACACCTTC
NA,TRBV7-6,NA,TRBJ2-6,CASSLVGGRRGANVLTF,TGTGCCAGCAGCTTAGTCGGCGGCAGAAGGGGGGCCAACGTCCTGACTTTC
NA,TRBV24-1,NA,TRBJ2-1,CATSDLAPREQFF,TGTGCCACCAGTGATTTGGCTCCCCGGGAGCAGTTCTTC
TRBD2,TRBV3-1,few,TRBJ2-1,CASSQRRGVEDEQFF,TGTGCCAGCAGCCAAAGGCGGGGGGTCGAGGATGAGCAGTTCTTC
TRBD1,TRBV24-1,many,TRBJ2-2,CATSDSGQGTGELFF,TGTGCCACCAGTGATTCGGGACAGGGTACCGGGGAGCTGTTTTTT
NA,TRBV9,NA,TRBJ2-7,CASSVEPGGPYEQYF,TGTGCCAGCAGCGTGGAGCCGGGGGGCCCCTACGAGCAGTACTTC
NA,TRBV5-1,few,TRBJ1-1,CASSLGQGLGPWTEAFF,TGCGCCAGCAGCTTGGGGCAGGGGCTCGGTCCCTGGACTGAAGCTTTCTTT
NA,TRBV6-2/TRBV6-3,many,TRBJ2-3,CASSYSRSGPTDTQYF,TGTGCCAGCAGTTACTCACGTAGCGGACCCACAGATACGCAGTATTTT
NA,TRBV11-1,NA,TRBJ2-2,CASSLYETGELFF,TGTGCCAGCAGCTTATACGAAACCGGGGAGCTGTTTTTT